This T cell receptor (beta chain) is from a study of T cell responses to AZD1222 COVID-19 vaccine. In the study overall: It was second doses at about 4 or about 12 weeks that were pooled. Study-level findings and limits: In all cases, repertoires were sampled only after the peak T cell response. Females outnumbered males among donors, who were mostly white British; clonal diversity was possibly underestimated. The span of vaccine-associated CD4 TCRs extended across spike, with dominance at 160-218 and 743-854.

The V end was cut by 6 bases, the J end by 10 bases, with 18 bases between. Per germline, CDR1 MNHEY and CDR2 SVGEGT. CDR3 length equals 13 residues. Profiling relied on immunoSEQ multiplex PCR, and the TCRdb table lists in-frame clones only, not all of them. Among 130,000 or so clones listed, roughly 93% were seen once. About this clone: Antigen unknown.

The receptor comes from an adult in good health. Sequenced here: peripheral blood, sampled on day 0 of AZD1222 vaccination. The V call is TRBV6-2 or TRBV6-3, the J call TRBJ1-1, with D possibly matching TRBD1 (5 bases). The CDR3 loop reads CASSHGGGFGAFF. The CDR3 nucleotides read TGTGCCAGCAGCCACGGGGGGGGATTTGGAGCTTTCTTT.